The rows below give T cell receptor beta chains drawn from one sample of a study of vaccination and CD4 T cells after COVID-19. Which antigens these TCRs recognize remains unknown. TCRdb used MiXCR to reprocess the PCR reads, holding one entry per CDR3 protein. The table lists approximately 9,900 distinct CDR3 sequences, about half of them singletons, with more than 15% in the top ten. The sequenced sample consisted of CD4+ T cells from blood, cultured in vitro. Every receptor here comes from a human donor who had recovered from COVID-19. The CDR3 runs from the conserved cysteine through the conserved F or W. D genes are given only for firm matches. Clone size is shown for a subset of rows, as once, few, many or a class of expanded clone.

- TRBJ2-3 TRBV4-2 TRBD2 CASSQDWGGRLTDTQYF TGTGCCAGCAGCCAAGATTGGGGCGGGAGGTTGACAGATACGCAGTATTTT
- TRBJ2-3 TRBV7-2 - CASSLAVAVPDTQYF TGTGCCAGCAGCTTAGCCGTAGCGGTCCCGGATACGCAGTATTTT
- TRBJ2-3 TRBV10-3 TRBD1 CAITDRGLGTQYF TGTGCCATCACTGACAGGGGGCTAGGTACGCAGTATTTT
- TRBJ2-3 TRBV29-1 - CSARMGATDTQYF TGCAGCGCCAGGATGGGGGCCACAGATACGCAGTATTTT
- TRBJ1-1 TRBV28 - CASSPPQAGEAFF TGTGCCAGCAGTCCCCCCCAAGCAGGGGAAGCTTTCTTT
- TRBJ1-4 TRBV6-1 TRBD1 CASRPHRQGRLFF TGTGCCAGCAGACCCCACCGACAGGGACGGCTGTTTTTT
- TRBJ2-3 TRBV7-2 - CASSLAAGDTDTQYF TGTGCCAGCAGCTTAGCAGCAGGCGACACAGATACGCAGTATTTT
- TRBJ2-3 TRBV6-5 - CASSYSWGGSTDTQYF TGTGCCAGCAGTTACTCATGGGGCGGCAGCACAGATACGCAGTATTTT
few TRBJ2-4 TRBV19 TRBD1 CASRKGTGGAKNIQYF TGTGCCAGTAGAAAGGGGACAGGGGGAGCCAAAAACATTCAGTACTTC
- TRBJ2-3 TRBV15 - CATSREDLSTDTQYF TGTGCCACCAGCAGAGAAGACCTTAGCACAGATACGCAGTATTTT
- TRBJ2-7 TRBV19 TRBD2 CASSTAGGWYEQYF TGTGCCAGTAGTACGGCGGGGGGCTGGTACGAGCAGTACTTC
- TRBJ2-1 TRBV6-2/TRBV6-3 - CASSLLRTGFEQFF TGTGCCAGCAGCCTTCTTAGAACGGGATTCGAGCAGTTCTTC
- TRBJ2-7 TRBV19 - CASSIEWGSSYEQYF TGTGCCAGTAGTATAGAATGGGGATCATCCTACGAGCAGTACTTC
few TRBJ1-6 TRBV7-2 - CASSSFPGARNSPLHF TGTGCCAGCAGCTCCTTTCCGGGGGCGCGGAATTCACCCCTCCACTTT
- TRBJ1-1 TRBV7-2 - CASRRGGDVPTKLAFF TGTGCCAGCCGCCGAGGAGGAGATGTCCCTACTAAGCTGGCTTTCTTT
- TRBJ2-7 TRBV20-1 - CSARTESYEQYF TGCAGTGCCCGGACGGAATCCTACGAGCAGTACTTC
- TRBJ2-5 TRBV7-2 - CASSRGLKETQYF TGTGCCAGCAGCCGGGGACTTAAAGAGACCCAGTACTTC
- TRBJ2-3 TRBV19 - CASVNGGSSTDTQYF TGTGCCAGCGTCAACGGGGGCAGTAGCACAGATACGCAGTATTTT
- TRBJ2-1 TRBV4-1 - CASSQVHAPGVYNEQFF TGCGCCAGCAGCCAAGTCCATGCACCAGGGGTCTACAATGAGCAGTTCTTC
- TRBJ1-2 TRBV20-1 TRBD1 CSARDQGRDRSYGYTF TGCAGTGCTAGAGATCAGGGCCGGGACAGATCTTATGGCTACACCTTC
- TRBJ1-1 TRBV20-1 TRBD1 CSAWDRVMNTEAFF TGCAGTGCTTGGGACAGGGTCATGAACACTGAAGCTTTCTTT
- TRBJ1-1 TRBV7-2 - CASSLVQPGAEAFF TGTGCCAGCAGCTTAGTCCAACCGGGCGCTGAAGCTTTCTTT
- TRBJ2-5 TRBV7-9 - CASSEQETQYF TGTGCCAGCAGCGAACAAGAGACCCAGTACTTC
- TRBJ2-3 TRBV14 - CASSLYKAGATDTQYF TGTGCCAGCAGCCTCTACAAGGCGGGGGCCACAGATACGCAGTATTTT
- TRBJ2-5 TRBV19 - CASSPRQEETQYF TGTGCCAGTAGCCCCAGACAGGAAGAGACCCAGTACTTC
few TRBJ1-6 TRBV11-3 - CASSLDVGGGSPLHF TGTGCCAGCAGCTTAGATGTCGGGGGAGGTTCACCCCTCCACTTT
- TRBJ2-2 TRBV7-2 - CASSLVWQGGTGELFF TGTGCCAGCAGCTTAGTCTGGCAGGGGGGAACCGGGGAGCTGTTTTTT
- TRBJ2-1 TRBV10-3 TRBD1 CAISQGQGLLEQFF TGTGCCATCAGCCAAGGACAGGGTTTGCTTGAGCAGTTCTTC
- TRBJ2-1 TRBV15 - CATSRVDPGRTINEQFF TGTGCCACCAGCAGAGTCGACCCGGGACGGACGATAAATGAGCAGTTCTTC
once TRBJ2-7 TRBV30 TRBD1 CAWSVAGGRYEQYF TGTGCCTGGAGTGTAGCAGGGGGCAGGTACGAGCAGTACTTC
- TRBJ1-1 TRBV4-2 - CASSQAGVDTEAFF TGTGCCAGCAGCCAAGCAGGGGTGGACACTGAAGCTTTCTTT
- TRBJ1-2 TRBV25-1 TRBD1 CASSEGGQGSHLYGYTF TGTGCCAGCAGTGAAGGGGGACAGGGGTCACACCTCTATGGCTACACCTTC
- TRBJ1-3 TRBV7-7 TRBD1 CASSLDRGPGNTIYF TGTGCTAGCAGCTTAGACAGGGGGCCTGGAAACACCATATATTTT
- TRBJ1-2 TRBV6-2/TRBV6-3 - CASSPHRESGGYTF TGTGCCAGCAGTCCCCACAGGGAGAGCGGCGGCTACACCTTC
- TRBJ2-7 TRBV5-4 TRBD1 CASSPGQGPGEQYF TGTGCCAGCAGCCCCGGACAGGGCCCAGGGGAGCAGTACTTC
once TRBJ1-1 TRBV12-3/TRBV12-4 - CASSLMGGTAAFF TGTGCCAGCAGTTTAATGGGCGGCACCGCGGCTTTCTTT
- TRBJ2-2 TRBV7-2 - CASSLAGPGPGELFF TGTGCCAGCAGCTTAGCGGGGCCGGGGCCCGGGGAGCTGTTTTTT
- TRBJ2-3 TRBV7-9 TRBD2 CASSILAVTDTQYF TGTGCCAGCAGCATACTAGCGGTTACAGATACGCAGTATTTT
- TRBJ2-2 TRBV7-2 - CASSLIPQSSVASPGELFF TGTGCCAGCAGCCTAATTCCGCAATCTTCCGTAGCTTCGCCCGGGGAGCTGTTTTTT
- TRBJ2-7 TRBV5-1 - CASRRDNYEQYF TGCGCCAGCAGACGCGACAACTACGAGCAGTACTTC
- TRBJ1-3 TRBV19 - CASIGLAGNTIYF TGTGCCAGTATTGGGTTGGCTGGAAACACCATATATTTT
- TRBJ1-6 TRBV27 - CASAGTYNSPLHF TGTGCCAGCGCCGGGACTTATAATTCACCCCTCCACTTT
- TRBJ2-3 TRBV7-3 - CASSQGTLTDTQYF TGTGCCAGCAGCCAGGGAACCCTCACAGATACGCAGTATTTT
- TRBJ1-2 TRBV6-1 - CASRRTAQANYGYTF TGTGCCAGCAGAAGGACCGCCCAAGCTAACTATGGCTACACCTTC
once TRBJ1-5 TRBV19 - CASSPGIGSYSNQPQHF TGTGCCAGTAGTCCCGGTATAGGATCGTATAGCAATCAGCCCCAGCATTTT
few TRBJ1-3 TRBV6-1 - CASKVSGAQDTIYF TGTGCCAGCAAGGTTTCCGGGGCCCAAGACACCATATATTTT
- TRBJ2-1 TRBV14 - CASSQDGGRNEQFF TGTGCCAGCAGCCAAGACGGGGGACGTAATGAGCAGTTCTTC
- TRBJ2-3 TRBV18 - CASSPPGTTGDTQYF TGTGCCAGCTCACCCCCAGGGACAACGGGAGATACGCAGTATTTT
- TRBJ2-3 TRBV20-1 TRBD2 CSARREGPDTQYF TGCAGTGCTAGGCGGGAGGGACCAGATACGCAGTATTTT
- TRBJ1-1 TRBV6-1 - CASSVLGTEAFF TGTGCCAGCAGTGTCTTGGGCACTGAAGCTTTCTTT
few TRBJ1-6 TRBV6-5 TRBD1 CASSYSPRGPDSPLHF TGTGCCAGCAGTTACTCGCCCAGGGGGCCCGATTCACCCCTCCACTTT
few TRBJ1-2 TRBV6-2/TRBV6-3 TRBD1 CASSSTRQGATYGYTF TGTGCCAGCAGTTCAACACGACAGGGGGCTACCTATGGCTACACCTTC
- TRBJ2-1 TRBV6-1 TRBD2 CASKVAGGPNEQFF TGTGCCAGCAAGGTGGCGGGAGGGCCGAATGAGCAGTTCTTC
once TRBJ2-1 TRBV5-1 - CASSSDSGHEQFF TGCGCCAGCAGCTCGGATAGCGGACATGAGCAGTTCTTC
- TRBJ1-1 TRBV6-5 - CASSYLRGLEAFF TGTGCCAGCAGTTACCTCCGGGGCCTTGAAGCTTTCTTT
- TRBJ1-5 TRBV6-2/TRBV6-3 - CASSYEGDSNQPQHF TGTGCCAGCAGTTACGAGGGGGACAGCAATCAGCCCCAGCATTTT
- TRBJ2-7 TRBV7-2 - CASSLEGAGYEQYF TGTGCCAGCAGCTTAGAAGGGGCGGGGTACGAGCAGTACTTC
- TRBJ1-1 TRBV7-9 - CASSLPGQNTEAFF TGTGCCAGCAGCTTACCGGGACAGAACACTGAAGCTTTCTTT
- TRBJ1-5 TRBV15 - CATSDGNQPQHF TGTGCCACCAGCGACGGCAATCAGCCCCAGCATTTT
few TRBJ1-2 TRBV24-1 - CATSDPTDGYTF TGTGCCACCAGTGACCCGACGGACGGCTACACCTTC